Listed below are T cell receptor beta chains from one sample, sequenced in a study of OX40 agonist ivuxolimab in advanced cancers. TCRdb's copy holds only in-frame clones and misses some; the assay was immunoSEQ multiplex PCR. The sample has 65,000 or so clones, roughly nine tenths seen once. The sample was CD4+ or CD8+ T cells sorted from blood, taken in a trial of the OX40 agonist ivuxolimab. The receptor source for this set is an adult with an advanced solid tumor such as melanoma, head and neck, liver or kidney cancer. Each CDR3 is given with its conserved first and last residue. The order of the fields is clone size, D gene, J gene, V gene, CDR3 DNA, CDR3 protein. The D gene is left open where the match is weak. Expanded clones get a size class; other rows say once, few or many, or leave the size out.

size: NA
D: TRBD2
J: TRBJ2-1
V: TRBV10-3
DNA: TGTGCCTCACGCATAGCGGGAGGGCTCTATGAGCAGTTCTTC
CDR3: CASRIAGGLYEQFF

size: NA
D: NA
J: TRBJ1-4
V: TRBV18
DNA: TGTGCCAGCTCACCACCGGGGGAGACTAATGAAAAACTGTTTTTT
CDR3: CASSPPGETNEKLFF

size: NA
D: NA
J: TRBJ2-7
V: TRBV9
DNA: TGTGCCAGCAGCGTAGGACTAGTGAACTACGAGCAGTACTTC
CDR3: CASSVGLVNYEQYF

size: NA
D: NA
J: TRBJ2-6
V: TRBV5-4
DNA: TGTGCCAGCAGCTTGGACCTCAACTCTGGGGCCAACGTCCTGACTTTC
CDR3: CASSLDLNSGANVLTF

size: NA
D: TRBD2
J: TRBJ2-7
V: TRBV13
DNA: TGTGCCAGCAGCTTAAAGGGGACTAGCGGATCTAACTACGAGCAGTACTTC
CDR3: CASSLKGTSGSNYEQYF

size: NA
D: NA
J: TRBJ2-5
V: TRBV11-3
DNA: TGTGCCAGCAGCTTACGAGGTGCGGGAATACAAGAGACCCAGTACTTC
CDR3: CASSLRGAGIQETQYF

size: once
D: NA
J: TRBJ1-2
V: TRBV14
DNA: TGTGCCAGCAGCCAAGACGGACGGACACTCGGCTACACCTTC
CDR3: CASSQDGRTLGYTF

size: NA
D: NA
J: TRBJ2-3
V: TRBV5-1
DNA: TGCGCCAGCAGCTTGACCAGGAGCACAGATACGCAGTATTTT
CDR3: CASSLTRSTDTQYF

size: NA
D: TRBD1
J: TRBJ2-7
V: TRBV7-2
DNA: TGTGCCAGCAGCTCCGGGACAGGGGGCAAGTCCTACGAGCAGTACTTC
CDR3: CASSSGTGGKSYEQYF

size: NA
D: NA
J: TRBJ1-6
V: TRBV11-2
DNA: TGTGCCAGCAGGCTGGACAGACACAGCCCTTCACCCCTCCACTTT
CDR3: CASRLDRHSPSPLHF

size: NA
D: NA
J: TRBJ1-4
V: TRBV15
DNA: TGTGCCACCAGCAGAGATAAAGGGTCGGGTGAAAAACTGTTTTTT
CDR3: CATSRDKGSGEKLFF

size: NA
D: NA
J: TRBJ1-3
V: TRBV30
DNA: TGTGCCTGGACCCGAAGTTGGGGCTCCAGCTCTGGAAACACCATATATTTT
CDR3: CAWTRSWGSSSGNTIYF

size: NA
D: NA
J: TRBJ2-1
V: TRBV7-9
DNA: TGTGCCAGCAGCCCCCCCGGGGCGGAATACAATGAGCAGTTCTTC
CDR3: CASSPPGAEYNEQFF

size: NA
D: NA
J: TRBJ1-1
V: TRBV7-9
DNA: TGTGCCAGCAGCTTAGCGTCGGTGGAGAACACTGAAGCTTTCTTT
CDR3: CASSLASVENTEAFF

size: NA
D: NA
J: TRBJ1-6
V: TRBV5-1
DNA: TGCGCCAGCAGCCCTTGTCCCCTCCACTTT
CDR3: CASSPCPLHF

size: NA
D: NA
J: TRBJ1-1
V: TRBV7-9
DNA: TGTGCCAGCAGCTTTGGGGGGGTTGTGAACACTGAAGCTTTCTTT
CDR3: CASSFGGVVNTEAFF

size: NA
D: TRBD1
J: TRBJ2-1
V: TRBV28
DNA: TGTGCCAGCAGTCCGACAGGGGGCGCCCACAATGAGCAGTTCTTC
CDR3: CASSPTGGAHNEQFF

size: NA
D: TRBD2
J: TRBJ2-1
V: TRBV6-1
DNA: TGTGCCGGCGGACTAGGCCCCAACAATGAGCAGTTCTTC
CDR3: CAGGLGPNNEQFF

size: NA
D: NA
J: TRBJ2-2
V: TRBV6-6
DNA: TGTGCAAGCAGGATGTTGGGGGATACCGGGGAGCTGTTTTTT
CDR3: CASRMLGDTGELFF

size: NA
D: NA
J: TRBJ1-2
V: TRBV5-1
DNA: TGCGCCAGCAGGCCCCAGGAATATGGCTACACCTTC
CDR3: CASRPQEYGYTF

size: NA
D: NA
J: TRBJ2-7
V: TRBV4-1
DNA: TGCGCCAGCAGCCAATCAGTCTCCTACGAGCAGTACTTC
CDR3: CASSQSVSYEQYF

size: NA
D: NA
J: TRBJ1-3
V: TRBV29-1
DNA: TGCAGCGTTGTGGCCCTCTCTGGAAACACCATATATTTT
CDR3: CSVVALSGNTIYF

size: NA
D: NA
J: TRBJ1-5
V: TRBV28
DNA: TGTGCCAGCAGCCTTCGGATGGGTGGAAATCAGCCCCAGCATTTT
CDR3: CASSLRMGGNQPQHF

size: NA
D: NA
J: TRBJ1-2
V: TRBV5-1
DNA: TGCGCCAGCAGCTTGCAACAGGGAGTTAGCGGCTACACCTTC
CDR3: CASSLQQGVSGYTF

size: NA
D: NA
J: TRBJ2-1
V: TRBV4-1
DNA: TGCGCCAGCAGCGCCCTTCGGAGTTCTGAGCAGTTCTTC
CDR3: CASSALRSSEQFF

size: NA
D: NA
J: TRBJ2-7
V: TRBV28
DNA: TGTGCCAGCAGTTTGCCCTCGGCGAGAGCCACCTACGAGCAGTACTTC
CDR3: CASSLPSARATYEQYF

size: once
D: NA
J: TRBJ1-5
V: TRBV5-5
DNA: TGTGCCAGCAGCTTGTGGGACCGGAGCAATCAGCCCCAGCATTTT
CDR3: CASSLWDRSNQPQHF

size: once
D: NA
J: TRBJ1-2
V: TRBV7-9
DNA: TGTGCCAGCAGCCCGGGACACGAAACCTATGGCTACACCTTC
CDR3: CASSPGHETYGYTF

size: NA
D: NA
J: TRBJ1-5
V: TRBV30
DNA: TGTGCCTGGAGGGCCGGGGGGCCCCAGCATTTT
CDR3: CAWRAGGPQHF

size: NA
D: NA
J: TRBJ2-7
V: TRBV2
DNA: TGTGCCAGCAGAGAAAACACAGGGGGGGAGTACTTC
CDR3: CASRENTGGEYF

size: NA
D: NA
J: TRBJ1-4
V: TRBV28
DNA: TGTGCCAGCAACAAATTGGGACCGTCTAATGAAAAACTGTTTTTT
CDR3: CASNKLGPSNEKLFF

size: NA
D: TRBD1
J: TRBJ2-6
V: TRBV5-1
DNA: TGCGCCAGCAGCTTACAACCCCAGGGGGCTGGGGCCAACGTCCTGACTTTC
CDR3: CASSLQPQGAGANVLTF

size: few
D: TRBD1
J: TRBJ2-3
V: TRBV28
DNA: TGTGCCAGCAGTTTAAGTGGGACAGGGCCAGATACGCAGTATTTT
CDR3: CASSLSGTGPDTQYF

size: NA
D: NA
J: TRBJ1-5
V: TRBV5-4
DNA: TGTGCCAGCAGCTTGGGCAGCAATCAGCCCCAGCATTTT
CDR3: CASSLGSNQPQHF

size: NA
D: NA
J: TRBJ2-6
V: TRBV5-4
DNA: TGTGCCAGCAGCCCCGGGACACGAGGAGCCAACGTCCTGACTTTC
CDR3: CASSPGTRGANVLTF

size: NA
D: TRBD1
J: TRBJ1-5
V: TRBV2
DNA: TGTGCCAGCAGACAGGGACAGGCTAATCAGCCCCAGCATTTT
CDR3: CASRQGQANQPQHF

size: NA
D: NA
J: TRBJ1-1
V: TRBV28
DNA: TGTGCCAGCAGTTTTAGACATCCGAACACTGAAGCTTTCTTT
CDR3: CASSFRHPNTEAFF

size: NA
D: TRBD2
J: TRBJ2-7
V: TRBV5-1
DNA: TGCGCCAGCAGTTCTCTAGCGGGGAACTACGAGCAGTACTTC
CDR3: CASSSLAGNYEQYF

size: NA
D: NA
J: TRBJ2-7
V: TRBV28
DNA: TGTGCCAGCAGTCCTCCCCAAGGGGACGCCTACGAGCAGTACTTC
CDR3: CASSPPQGDAYEQYF

size: NA
D: TRBD2
J: TRBJ2-1
V: TRBV9
DNA: TGTGCCAGCAGCTCAGTAAGCGGGAGAGGAAATGAGCAGTTCTTC
CDR3: CASSSVSGRGNEQFF

size: NA
D: TRBD2
J: TRBJ2-2
V: TRBV5-1
DNA: TGCGCCAGCAGCCCGGGGGGTGCAGACGGGGAGCTGTTTTTT
CDR3: CASSPGGADGELFF

size: NA
D: NA
J: TRBJ2-1
V: TRBV5-1
DNA: TGCGCCAGCAGCTTTGGCGGGCGGGGTGAGCAGTTCTTC
CDR3: CASSFGGRGEQFF

size: NA
D: NA
J: TRBJ2-2
V: TRBV18
DNA: TGTGCCAGCTCACCACTGCAGACAGAAAGGGCCGGGGAGCTGTTTTTT
CDR3: CASSPLQTERAGELFF

size: NA
D: TRBD2
J: TRBJ2-5
V: TRBV5-5
DNA: TGTGCCAGCAGCTTGACCCCGGGGGGTATCCAAGAGACCCAGTACTTC
CDR3: CASSLTPGGIQETQYF

size: NA
D: TRBD2
J: TRBJ2-7
V: TRBV7-2
DNA: TGTGCCAGCAGCCCCGATGCTAGCGGGACTTCCTACGAGCAGTACTTC
CDR3: CASSPDASGTSYEQYF

size: NA
D: NA
J: TRBJ2-7
V: TRBV6-5
DNA: TGTGCCAGCAGTTCCATCTCCTACGAGCAGTACTTC
CDR3: CASSSISYEQYF

size: NA
D: NA
J: TRBJ2-5
V: TRBV30
DNA: TGTGCCTGGAGTCGGGCAGGGGTGAATTACCAAGAGACCCAGTACTTC
CDR3: CAWSRAGVNYQETQYF

size: few
D: NA
J: TRBJ1-2
V: TRBV28
DNA: TGTGCCAGCAGTTTCGATTCCCTTTCGAGGGGCTACACCTTC
CDR3: CASSFDSLSRGYTF

size: NA
D: TRBD1
J: TRBJ1-2
V: TRBV2
DNA: TGTGCCAGCAGTGGACAGGGGAGCTATGGCTACACCTTC
CDR3: CASSGQGSYGYTF

size: once
D: NA
J: TRBJ2-7
V: TRBV5-1
DNA: TGCGCCAGCAGCCGCTCAGGATCGACCTACGAGCAGTACTTC
CDR3: CASSRSGSTYEQYF

size: NA
D: NA
J: TRBJ2-5
V: TRBV19
DNA: TGTGCCAGTAGTCCCCCAGGGAGGGAGACCCAGTACTTC
CDR3: CASSPPGRETQYF

size: few
D: NA
J: TRBJ2-1
V: TRBV21-1
DNA: TGTGCCAGGCCGGGGGGAGCGGGAGAAGGTCCTGAGCAGTTCTTC
CDR3: CARPGGAGEGPEQFF

size: NA
D: NA
J: TRBJ2-4
V: TRBV6-1
DNA: TGTGCCAGCAGACCTAGGAACCTCGAGGGAAACATTCAGTACTTC
CDR3: CASRPRNLEGNIQYF

size: few
D: NA
J: TRBJ1-2
V: TRBV5-5
DNA: TGTGCCAGCAGCTCCACCCCCGGGATTCATGGCTACACCTTC
CDR3: CASSSTPGIHGYTF